Below are 13 T cell receptor beta chains sequenced from a single sample in a study of breast tumors, draining lymph nodes, adjacent tissues. Samples came from axillary lymph nodes draining the breast cancer. Using its own MiXCR run on the multiplex PCR reads, TCRdb lists one record per CDR3 protein. Here the sample spans more than 250,000 distinct CDR3 sequences, roughly 31% being singletons. Sequencing input: axillary lymph node tissue. Receptor source: a female donor with breast cancer. Some clones in this sample may be carry-over from other donors' samples.

This clonotype was detected many times. The V and J genes are TRBV9 and TRBJ2-7, with D unclear. This CDR3 has 15 residues. V dropped 0 bases and J dropped 7 bases, with 17 bases sitting between them. CDR1 is SGDLS, CDR2 YYNGEE, per germline. The CDR3 region is CASSVDEDYLREQYF. CDR3 sequence (DNA): TGTGCCAGCAGCGTAGACGAGGATTACCTTCGGGAGCAGTACTTC.

This clonotype was observed many times. The chain joins TRBV12-3 or TRBV12-4 to TRBJ2-5; 8 bases fit TRBD1. The V and J ends lost 3 bases and 2 bases, in that order; junction bases with no gene match: 8. The CDR3 contains 16 residues. CDR3: CASSFSAGGPQETQYF. The CDR3 nucleotides are TGTGCCAGCAGTTTCTCTGCAGGGGGCCCTCAAGAGACCCAGTACTTC.

This clonotype has only a few counts. Sequence at one end of the junction differs from germline and may be a read error. This chain uses TRBV6-1 with TRBJ2-2, with D perhaps matching TRBD2 (6 bases). The CDR3 is 15 amino acids. CDR1 MNHNS and CDR2 SASEGT come from the germline V gene. The CDR3 bases are TGTGCCGGCAGTGAAGAAGCGGGTAACACCGGGGAGCTGTTTTTT. Its protein is CAGSEEAGNTGELFF.

The CDR3 spells CASSFRTTGRGADTQYF. In DNA, the CDR3 is TGTGCCAGCAGCTTCCGTACTACCGGGAGGGGGGCAGATACGCAGTATTTT. The chain has TRBV5-6 and TRBJ2-3, with 8 bases aligning to TRBD2. Germline trimming cut 2 bases from V and 4 bases from J; bases unmatched to any gene: 12. The CDR3 sequence is 17 residues long. Germline V gives CDR1 SGHDT, CDR2 YYEEEE.

There are many counts of this clonotype. The chain uses TRBV15 and TRBJ2-3, with D maybe TRBD1 (6 bases). The V gene's germline CDR1 is LNHNV and CDR2 YYDKDF (reference sequence). Trimming cost V 7 bases and J 6 bases, with 20 bases left between them. The CDR3 has 15 residues. The CDR3 nucleotides read TGTGCCACCACCAGGGGATTAGGGGGTGGGGATACGCAGTATTTT. It encodes CATTRGLGGGDTQYF.

Remarks on this clonotype: At one end, the junction sequence differs from germline, possibly due to a read error. CDR3 loop: CAISRGCANTGELFF. The CDR3, as DNA: TGTGCCATCAGCAGAGGCTGTGCGAACACCGGGGAGCTGTTTTTT. This chain links TRBV15 with TRBJ2-2; D is uncertain. The germline V gene has CDR1 LNHNV and CDR2 YYDKDF (reference sequence). The CDR3 sequence is 15 residues long.

Note on this clonotype: This may stem from a read error, because a much larger clone lies one nucleotide away. The missing conserved phenylalanine or tryptophan at the end of this CDR3 makes a read error likely. V usage is TRBV4-2 and J usage is TRBJ2-1, with TRBD2 identical over 11 bases. The length of the CDR3 is 16 residues. V shed 3 bases and J 2 bases; nucleotides not matched to a gene: 3. Germline assignment: CDR1 LGHNA and CDR2 YNFKEQ. DNA of the CDR3: TGTGCCAGCAGCCAGGTAGCGGGGGGGACCTACAATGAGCAGTTCATC. Amino acids: CASSQVAGGTYNEQFI.

This clonotype was recorded at least ten times. The chain has TRBV5-1 and TRBJ2-6; the D gene is possibly TRBD2 (6 bases). Looked up from germline, CDR1 is SGHRS and CDR2 is YFSETQ. Trimming removed 6 bases at V and 4 bases at J, with 17 bases between. The CDR3 extends over 16 amino acids. The CDR3 sequence is CASKIQAGGGANVLTF. In nucleotides, the CDR3 is TGCGCCAGCAAGATACAGGCTGGGGGGGGGGCCAACGTCCTGACTTTC.

Regarding this clonotype: The junction does not match germline at one end; this may be a read error. The chain carries TRBV11-2 and TRBJ2-2; 12 bases match TRBD2. The CDR3 is 15 residues long. Germline V CDR1 and CDR2: SGHAT, FQNNGV. The DNA for the CDR3 is TGTGCCAGCAGCCGACTAGCGGGGGACACCGGGGAGCTGCTTTTT. This encodes CASSRLAGDTGELLF.

This sequence joins TRBV9 and TRBJ2-3, with 12 bases fitting TRBD2. After removal of 0 bases from V and 11 bases from J, the junction contained 16 bases not matched to a gene. This CDR3 is built from 18 residues. Germline V lookup: CDR1 SGDLS, CDR2 YYNGEE. The CDR3 DNA reads as TGTGCCAGCAGCGTAGCTAGCGGGAGGGCGGGGTCCTACAATGAGCAGTATTTT. Its protein is CASSVASGRAGSYNEQYF.

This clonotype occurred many times. The chain is built from TRBV7-8 and TRBJ2-5; no reliable D call. Trimming took off 2 bases at V and 1 base at J, with 8 bases between the two ends. The CDR3 extends over 14 amino acids. Germline loops: CDR1 SGHVS, CDR2 FQNEAQ. The DNA of the CDR3 is TGTGCCAGCAGCTTACGTCGGACCCAAGAGACCCAGTACTTC. Its translation is CASSLRRTQETQYF.

This chain joins TRBV19 and TRBJ2-7; 9 bases align to TRBD2. CDR3 length: 16 residues. Germline lookup yields CDR1 LNHDA and CDR2 SQIVND (reference sequence). The ends lost 8 bases at V and 0 bases at J; junction bases unmatched: 11. The CDR3 region has the DNA TGTGCCAGTTCCCGCGGGGGGGCTAGCCTCTCCTACGAGCAGTACTTC. Translated: CASSRGGASLSYEQYF.

This clonotype was seen once. The V and J genes are TRBV7-9 and TRBJ1-6, with 8 positions matching TRBD1. There are 15 residues in the CDR3. Germline CDR1 reads SEHNR; CDR2 reads FQNEAQ (reference sequence). With V trimmed by 5 bases and J by 7 bases, 7 bases remained unmatched. CDR3 sequence (DNA): TGTGCCAGCAGCCCCGCGGGACAGGACAATTCACCCCTCCACTTT. Translated: CASSPAGQDNSPLHF.